One sample yielded the 15 T cell receptor beta chains listed below, sequenced in a study of neoadjuvant anti-PD-1 for oral cavity cancer. Produced via immunoSEQ multiplex PCR; TCRdb's table is partial and in-frame only. The sample has 72,000 or so clones, about 86% seen once; the top ten hold 3% to 4%. The specimen was PBMCs, collected before nivolumab (anti-PD-1) treatment. The receptors were sampled from a person aged 35-79 years with oral cavity squamous cell carcinoma.

V usage is TRBV5-6 and J usage is TRBJ1-4; perhaps TRBD1 as D (5 bases). V lost 4 bases to trimming and J lost 6 bases, with 13 bases between them. This CDR3 is 14 amino acids long. Per germline, CDR1 SGHDT and CDR2 YYEEEE. The DNA for the CDR3 is TGTGCCAGCAGCGTCGGGACTCTCGATGAAAAACTGTTTTTT. Translated, it gives CASSVGTLDEKLFF.

This clone was recorded a few times. In DNA, the CDR3 is TGCGCCAGCAGCGAACCGGGACAGGATCAGCCCCAGCATTTT. This translates into CASSEPGQDQPQHF. The V and J genes are TRBV10-2 and TRBJ1-5; 8 nucleotides align to TRBD1. The CDR3 runs 14 residues. Unmatched junction bases numbered 6, after V lost 6 bases and J lost 5 bases. The V gene's germline CDR1 is WSHSY and CDR2 SAAADI.

Notes on this clone: Relative to the germline gene, one junction end is altered; a read error may explain this. The chain has TRBV7-8 and TRBJ2-1, with 11 bases matching TRBD2. This CDR3 is built from 20 residues. Germline V CDR1 and CDR2: SGHVS, FQNEAQ. The CDR3: CASSGAGLAGGLISFNEQFF. DNA of the CDR3: TGTGCCAGCAGCGGAGCAGGATTAGCGGGAGGGCTGATATCCTTCAATGAGCAGTTCTTC.

The chain links TRBV28 to TRBJ1-4; D may be TRBD1 (5 bases). This CDR3 comprises 15 residues. V was clipped by 6 bases and J by 6 bases, with 17 bases between them. CDR1 is MDHEN and CDR2 is SYDVKM in the germline V gene. In nucleotides, the CDR3 is TGTGCCAGCAGGCGCATCCGGGGACCATATGAAAAACTGTTTTTT. Protein: CASRRIRGPYEKLFF.

This rearrangement joins TRBV4-1 to TRBJ2-5, with 7 bases lining up with TRBD1. After removal of 0 bases from V and 5 bases from J, the junction contained 9 bases not matched to a gene. The CDR3 loop spans 16 amino acids. Germline CDR1 and CDR2: MGHRA and YSYEKL. CDR3 DNA sequence: TGCGCCAGCAGCCAAGACTATAAAACAGGGGACGAGACCCAGTACTTC. Translating gives CASSQDYKTGDETQYF.

J is TRBJ1-1 and V is TRBV5-1; TRBD1 is a possible D gene (6 bases). CDR3 size: 14 residues. CDR1 and CDR2 (germline): SGHRS, YFSETQ. Trimming removed 4 bases from V and 1 base from J, with 11 bases in between. CDR3 in amino acids: CASSKGQRNTEAFF. The CDR3, as DNA: TGCGCCAGCAGCAAAGGACAGAGGAACACTGAAGCTTTCTTT.

The CDR3 DNA follows: TGCGCCAGCAGTCCCGGACAGGGACGGGGGACAGATACGCAGTATTTT. It specifies CASSPGQGRGTDTQYF. This sequence joins TRBV10-1 and TRBJ2-3; 8 nucleotides align to TRBD1. Per the germline V gene, CDR1 is WNHNN and CDR2 is SYGVQD (reference sequence). V gave up 5 bases and J gave up 3 bases; unmatched junction bases: 10. The CDR3 has 16 residues.

J is TRBJ2-3 and V is TRBV2; the match to TRBD1 covers 10 bases. CDR3 length equals 15 residues. J gave up 5 bases and V 5 bases, and 7 bases lay outside the gene matches. CDR1 is SNHLY and CDR2 is FYNNEI in the germline V gene. CDR3 residues: CASSRDRGEEDTQYF. The CDR3 region has the DNA TGTGCCAGCAGTAGGGACAGGGGAGAAGAAGATACGCAGTATTTT.

The V gene is TRBV6-1, the J gene TRBJ1-5; 9 positions match TRBD1. The CDR3 loop spans 15 amino acids. Germline V gene sequence: CDR1 MNHNS, CDR2 SASEGT. With 7 bases clipped from V and 7 bases from J, the junction kept 11 bases outside the gene matches. CDR3 loop: CASTDAQGARQPQHF. The CDR3 region has the DNA TGTGCCAGCACCGACGCACAGGGGGCGCGACAGCCCCAGCATTTT.

This clone was counted once. CDR3 sequence reads: CASSLDWGEQYF. CDR3 DNA: TGCGCCAGCAGCTTGGACTGGGGCGAGCAGTACTTC. The chain couples TRBV5-1 to TRBJ2-7; no reliable D call. Germline V gene lookup returns CDR1 SGHRS and CDR2 YFSETQ. CDR3 size: 12 residues. The V and J ends lost 0 bases and 6 bases respectively, with 7 bases between them.

This rearrangement joins TRBV19 to TRBJ2-1; TRBD2 agrees at 8 bases. The CDR3 covers 15 residues. Germline CDR1 is LNHDA and CDR2 is SQIVND (reference sequence). With 7 bases clipped from V and 8 bases from J, the junction kept 13 bases outside the gene matches. CDR3 sequence: CASNPGTRVVYEQFF. The CDR3, as DNA: TGTGCCAGTAACCCCGGGACTAGGGTGGTCTATGAGCAGTTCTTC.

The V and J genes are TRBV10-3 and TRBJ2-1; 12 bases match TRBD2. V lost 6 bases to trimming and J lost 5 bases; unmatched junction nucleotides: 5. Germline lookup yields CDR1 ENHRY and CDR2 SYGVKD. The CDR3 runs to 15 residues. For the CDR3, the DNA is TGTGCCATCAGGCCCTCTAGCGGGAGGGACAATGAGCAGTTCTTC. It encodes CAIRPSSGRDNEQFF.

The rearrangement joins TRBV6-5 to TRBJ2-1; the match to TRBD2 covers 7 bases. This CDR3 is 14 amino acids long. With 0 bases clipped from V and 4 bases from J, the junction kept 0 bases outside the gene matches. The germline V gene has CDR1 MNHEY and CDR2 SVGAGI. The CDR3 loop reads CASSYSGGYNEQFF. The CDR3 nucleotides read TGTGCCAGCAGTTACTCGGGGGGGTACAATGAGCAGTTCTTC.

The chain links TRBV7-9 to TRBJ2-7; possible D gene TRBD2, 6 bases. V was pared by 1 base and J by 7 bases, with 14 bases between. The CDR3 sequence is 14 residues long. Germline V gene data show CDR1 as SEHNR and CDR2 as FQNEAQ (reference sequence). CDR3 DNA: TGTGCCAGCAGCTTAGATGGGGAGGTAAAGGAGCAGTACTTC. Protein sequence: CASSLDGEVKEQYF.

CDR3 amino acids: CASSSRGALRAFF. The CDR3 DNA is TGTGCCAGCAGCTCCCGGGGAGCTCTACGGGCTTTCTTT. The chain combines TRBV7-9 with TRBJ1-1; no clear D gene. The length of the CDR3 is 13 residues. Germline V gene lookup returns CDR1 SEHNR and CDR2 FQNEAQ (reference sequence). V shed 4 bases and J shed 11 bases, with 17 bases lying between them.